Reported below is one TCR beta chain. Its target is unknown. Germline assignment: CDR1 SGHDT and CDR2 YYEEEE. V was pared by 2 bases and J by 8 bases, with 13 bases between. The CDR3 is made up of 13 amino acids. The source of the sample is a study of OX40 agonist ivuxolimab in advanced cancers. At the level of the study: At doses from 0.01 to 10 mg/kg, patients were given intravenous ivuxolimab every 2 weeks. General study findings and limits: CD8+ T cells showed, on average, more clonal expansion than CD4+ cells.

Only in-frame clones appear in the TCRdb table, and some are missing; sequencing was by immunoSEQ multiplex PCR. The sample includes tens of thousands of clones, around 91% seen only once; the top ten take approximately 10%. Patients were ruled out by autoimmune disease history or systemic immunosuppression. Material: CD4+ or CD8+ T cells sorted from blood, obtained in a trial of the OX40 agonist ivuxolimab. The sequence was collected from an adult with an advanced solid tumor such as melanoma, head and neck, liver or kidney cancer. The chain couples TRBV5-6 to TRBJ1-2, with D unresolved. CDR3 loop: CASSFPAGGGYTF. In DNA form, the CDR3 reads TGTGCCAGCAGCTTTCCAGCTGGAGGGGGCTACACCTTC.